This TCR beta chain was recorded in a study of blood T cell repertoires in COVID-19. Overall study context: Sites across the United States, Italy and Spain contributed samples from acute and convalescent COVID-19. Sources were T cells, B-cell-depleted T cells, or PBMCs; the material itself was cDNA or gDNA.

The authors' processing: Cell counts per sample came from amplifying reference gene primers. Clones were sequenced by immunoSEQ multiplex PCR, and TCRdb holds only the in-frame ones, with some missing. That table supplies the V and J calls and clone size; D and trimming were determined from the DNA. Altogether roughly 260,000 clones are present, about 88% being singletons, with the ten largest covering over 4%. Germline-derived CDR1 and CDR2 are MNHNY and SVGAGI (reference sequence). The CDR3 has 14 residues. Trimming took 6 bases from V and 5 from J; bases not matched to a gene: 5. The J gene is TRBJ2-5, the V gene TRBV6-6; 11 bases map to TRBD2. The source is a man aged 55-75 years who had recovered from COVID-19. What was sequenced was peripheral blood. The CDR3: CASSLAGGRETQYF. The CDR3 nucleotides are TGTGCCAGCAGCTTAGCGGGGGGGCGGGAGACCCAGTACTTC.